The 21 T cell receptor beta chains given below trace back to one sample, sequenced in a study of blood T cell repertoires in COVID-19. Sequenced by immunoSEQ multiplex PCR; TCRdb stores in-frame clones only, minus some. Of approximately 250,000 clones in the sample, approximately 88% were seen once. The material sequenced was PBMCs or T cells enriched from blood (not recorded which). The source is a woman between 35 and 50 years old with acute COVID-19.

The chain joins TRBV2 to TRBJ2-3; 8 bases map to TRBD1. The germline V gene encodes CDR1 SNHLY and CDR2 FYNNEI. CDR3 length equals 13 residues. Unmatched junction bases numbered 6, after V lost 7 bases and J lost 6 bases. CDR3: CASITGGWDTQYF. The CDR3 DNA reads TGTGCCAGCATCACAGGGGGGTGGGATACGCAGTATTTT.

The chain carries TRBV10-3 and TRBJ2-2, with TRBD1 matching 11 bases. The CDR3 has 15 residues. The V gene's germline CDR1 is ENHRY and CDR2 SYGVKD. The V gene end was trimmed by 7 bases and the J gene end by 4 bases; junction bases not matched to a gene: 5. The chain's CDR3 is CAIKKGTGGTGELFF. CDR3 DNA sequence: TGTGCCATCAAGAAAGGGACAGGGGGCACCGGGGAGCTGTTTTTT.

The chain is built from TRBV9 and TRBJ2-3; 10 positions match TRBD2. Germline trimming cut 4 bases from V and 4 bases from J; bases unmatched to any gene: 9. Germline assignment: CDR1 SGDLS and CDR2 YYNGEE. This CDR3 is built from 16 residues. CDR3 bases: TGTGCCAGCAGCCTCAGAGCGGGAGGGCCCCCAGATACGCAGTATTTT. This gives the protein CASSLRAGGPPDTQYF.

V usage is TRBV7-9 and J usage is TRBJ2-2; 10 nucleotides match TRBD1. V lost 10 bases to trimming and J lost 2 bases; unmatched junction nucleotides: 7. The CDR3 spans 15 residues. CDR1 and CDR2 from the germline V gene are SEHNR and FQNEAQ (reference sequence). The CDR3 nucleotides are TGTGCCATTCTTTGGACAGGGGGTAACACCGGGGAGCTGTTTTTT. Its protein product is CAILWTGGNTGELFF.

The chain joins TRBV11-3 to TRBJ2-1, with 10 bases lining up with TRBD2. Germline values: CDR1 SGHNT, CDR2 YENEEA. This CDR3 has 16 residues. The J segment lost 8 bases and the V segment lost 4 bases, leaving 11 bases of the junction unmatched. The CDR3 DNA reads TGTGCCAGCAGCTCGATCCTAGCGGGAGTTGTTGATGAGCAGTTCTTC. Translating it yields CASSSILAGVVDEQFF.

The CDR3 loop reads CASSLFRGNTEAFF. For the CDR3, the DNA is TGTGCCAGCAGCTTATTCAGGGGGAACACTGAAGCTTTCTTT. This rearrangement joins TRBV7-8 to TRBJ1-1, with TRBD1 as a possible D gene (6 bases). Trimming removed 2 bases at V and 1 base at J, with 8 bases between. CDR3 size: 14 residues. The V gene's germline CDR1 is SGHVS and CDR2 FQNEAQ.

CDR3 amino acids: CAWSTVALTQYF. CDR3 nucleotide sequence: TGTGCCTGGAGCACCGTAGCGTTGACGCAGTATTTT. J is TRBJ2-3 and V is TRBV30; D perhaps matches TRBD2 (5 bases). There are 12 residues in the CDR3. Trimming pared 3 bases from V and 9 bases from J, leaving 13 bases between. The germline V gene has CDR1 GTSNPN and CDR2 SVGIG (reference sequence).

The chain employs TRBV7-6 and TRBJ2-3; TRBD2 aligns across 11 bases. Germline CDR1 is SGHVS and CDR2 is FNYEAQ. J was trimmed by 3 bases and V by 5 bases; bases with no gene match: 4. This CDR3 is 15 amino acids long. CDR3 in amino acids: CASSALAGVTDTQYF. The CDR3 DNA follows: TGTGCCAGCAGCGCACTAGCGGGAGTGACAGATACGCAGTATTTT.

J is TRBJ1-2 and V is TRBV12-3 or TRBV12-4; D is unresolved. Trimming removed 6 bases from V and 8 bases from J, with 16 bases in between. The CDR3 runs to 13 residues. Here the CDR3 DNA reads TGTGCCAGCAGCCCGAATGATGCGGGCGGCTACACCTTC. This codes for CASSPNDAGGYTF.

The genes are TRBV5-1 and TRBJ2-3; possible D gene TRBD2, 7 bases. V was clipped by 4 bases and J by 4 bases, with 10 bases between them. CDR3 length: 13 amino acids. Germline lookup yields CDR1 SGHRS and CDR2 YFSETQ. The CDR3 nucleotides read TGCGCCAGCAGCGGGGGGGCGTCAGATACGCAGTATTTT. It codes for CASSGGASDTQYF. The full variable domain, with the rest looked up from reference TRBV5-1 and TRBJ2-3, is KAGVTQTPRYLIKTRGQQVTLSCSPISGHRSVSWYQQTPGQGLQFLFEYFSETQRNKGNFPGRFSGRQFSNSRSEMNVSTLELGDSALYLCASSGGASDTQYFGPGTRLTVL.

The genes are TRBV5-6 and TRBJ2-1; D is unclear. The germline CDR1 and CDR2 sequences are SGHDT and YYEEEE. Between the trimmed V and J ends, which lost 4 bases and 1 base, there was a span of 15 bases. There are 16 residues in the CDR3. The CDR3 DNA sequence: TGTGCCAGCAGCGATCCTACTACCCTATCCTACAATGAGCAGTTCTTC. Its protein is CASSDPTTLSYNEQFF.

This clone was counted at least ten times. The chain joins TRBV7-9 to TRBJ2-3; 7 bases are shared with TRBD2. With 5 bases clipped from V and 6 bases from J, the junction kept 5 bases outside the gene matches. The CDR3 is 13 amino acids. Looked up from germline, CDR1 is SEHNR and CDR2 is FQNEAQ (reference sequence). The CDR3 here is CASSTSGKDTQYF. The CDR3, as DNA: TGTGCCAGCAGCACGAGCGGGAAGGATACGCAGTATTTT.

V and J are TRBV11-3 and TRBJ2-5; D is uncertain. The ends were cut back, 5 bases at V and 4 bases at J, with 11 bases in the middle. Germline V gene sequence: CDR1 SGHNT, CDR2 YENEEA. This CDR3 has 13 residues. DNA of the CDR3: TGTGCCAGCAGCCGAGCCACGGTAGAGACCCAGTACTTC. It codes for CASSRATVETQYF.

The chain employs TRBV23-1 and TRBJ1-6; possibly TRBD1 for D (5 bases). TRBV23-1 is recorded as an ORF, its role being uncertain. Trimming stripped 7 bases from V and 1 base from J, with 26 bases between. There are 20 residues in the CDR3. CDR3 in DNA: TGCGCCAGCACTCCGACCGTCCTGACAGTCCCCCAATCCTATAATTCACCCCTCCACTTT. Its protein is CASTPTVLTVPQSYNSPLHF.

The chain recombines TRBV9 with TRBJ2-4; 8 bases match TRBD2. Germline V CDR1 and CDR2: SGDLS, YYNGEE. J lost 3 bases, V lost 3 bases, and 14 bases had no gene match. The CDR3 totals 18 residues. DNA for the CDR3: TGTGCCAGCAGCGCCACTCTGGCCAGCGGGAGAGGCAAAAACATTCAGTACTTC. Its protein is CASSATLASGRGKNIQYF.

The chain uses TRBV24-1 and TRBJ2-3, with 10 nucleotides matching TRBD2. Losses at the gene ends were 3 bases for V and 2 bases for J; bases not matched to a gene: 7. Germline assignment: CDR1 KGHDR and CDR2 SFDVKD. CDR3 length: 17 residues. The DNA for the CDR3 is TGTGCCACCAGTGATCCCCTAGCGGGAGTCTTCACAGATACGCAGTATTTT. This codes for CATSDPLAGVFTDTQYF.

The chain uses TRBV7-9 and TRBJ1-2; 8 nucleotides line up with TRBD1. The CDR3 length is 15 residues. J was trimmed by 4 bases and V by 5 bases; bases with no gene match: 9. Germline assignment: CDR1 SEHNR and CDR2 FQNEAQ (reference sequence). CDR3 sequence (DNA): TGTGCCAGCAGCGTCGACAGGGGATTATCCTATGGCTACACCTTC. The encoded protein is CASSVDRGLSYGYTF.

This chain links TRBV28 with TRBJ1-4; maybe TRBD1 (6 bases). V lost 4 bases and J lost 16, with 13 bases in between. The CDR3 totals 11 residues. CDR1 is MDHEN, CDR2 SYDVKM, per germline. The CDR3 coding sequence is TGTGCCAGCAGTTCCCCCACAGGGCCGTTTTTT. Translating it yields CASSSPTGPFF.

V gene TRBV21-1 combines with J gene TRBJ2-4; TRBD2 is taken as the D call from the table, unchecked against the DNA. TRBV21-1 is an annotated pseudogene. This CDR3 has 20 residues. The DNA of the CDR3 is TGTGCCAGCAGCAAAGCATCTCCTAGCGGGAGAGGTCTAGCCAAAAACATTCAGTACTTC. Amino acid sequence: CASSKASPSGRGLAKNIQYF.

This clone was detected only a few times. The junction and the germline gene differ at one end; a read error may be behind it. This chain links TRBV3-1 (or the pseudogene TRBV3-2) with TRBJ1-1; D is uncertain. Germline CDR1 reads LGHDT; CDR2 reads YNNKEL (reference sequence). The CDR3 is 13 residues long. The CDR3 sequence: CASRQASASEAFF. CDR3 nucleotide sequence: TGTGCCAGCAGACAAGCCTCAGCGTCTGAAGCTTTCTTT.

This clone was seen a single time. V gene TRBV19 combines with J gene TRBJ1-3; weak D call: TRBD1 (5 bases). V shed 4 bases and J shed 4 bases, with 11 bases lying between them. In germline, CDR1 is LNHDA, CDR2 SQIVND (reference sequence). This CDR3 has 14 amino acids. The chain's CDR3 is CASSKGARGNTIYF. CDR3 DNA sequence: TGTGCCAGTAGTAAAGGGGCGAGGGGAAACACCATATATTTT.